What follows describes a single T cell receptor (beta chain). Its cognate antigen is unknown. The entry originates in a study of T cell responses to AZD1222 COVID-19 vaccine. Study-level background: Recipients boosted at about 4 weeks or about 12 weeks are pooled. Study-wide results and caveats: Sampling that yielded the repertoires occurred only after the peak T cell response.

Assay: immunoSEQ multiplex PCR; the TCRdb copy retains only in-frame clones and omits some. The sample lists roughly 150,000 clones, approximately 90% occurring once. V was clipped by 2 bases and J by 7 bases, with 8 bases between them. Germline values: CDR1 MDHEN, CDR2 SYDVKM. The CDR3 is 13 residues long. The chain uses TRBV28 and TRBJ2-2, with D tentatively TRBD2 (6 bases). The clonotype was recovered from an adult in good health. The starting material was peripheral blood, obtained on day 0 of AZD1222 vaccination. The CDR3 region is CASSLKEGGELFF. CDR3 sequence (DNA): TGTGCCAGCAGTTTAAAGGAGGGCGGGGAGCTGTTTTTT.